This T cell receptor beta chain originates from a study of CD4 T cell repertoires in COVID-19. Germline CDR1 is MNHEY and CDR2 is SVGAGI. Trimming pared 6 bases from V and 7 bases from J, leaving 22 bases between. The CDR3 is 15 residues long. Samples came from patients recovered from mild-to-severe COVID-19. Produced via immunoSEQ multiplex PCR; TCRdb's table is partial and in-frame only. The repertoire holds over 75,000 clones, with roughly 85% as singletons. Sequenced material: CD4+ T cells from peripheral blood, taken after recovery from COVID-19. The sequence came from a human donor who had COVID-19. The chain employs TRBV6-5 and TRBJ2-7, with a possible D match to TRBD2 (6 bases). CDR3 nucleotides: TGTGCCAGCAGCGACGGGAAGACTAGGCCACGGGAGCAGTACTTC. It yields the protein CASSDGKTRPREQYF.